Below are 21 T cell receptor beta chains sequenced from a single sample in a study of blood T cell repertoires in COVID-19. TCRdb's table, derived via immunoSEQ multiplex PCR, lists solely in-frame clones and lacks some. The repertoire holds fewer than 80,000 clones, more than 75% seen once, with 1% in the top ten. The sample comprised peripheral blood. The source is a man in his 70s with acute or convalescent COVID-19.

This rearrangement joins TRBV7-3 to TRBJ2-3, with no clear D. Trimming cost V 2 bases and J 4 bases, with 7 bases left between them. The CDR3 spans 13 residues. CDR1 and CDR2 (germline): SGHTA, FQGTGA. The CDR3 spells CASSLSSADTQYF. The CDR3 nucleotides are TGTGCCAGCAGCTTATCTTCGGCAGATACGCAGTATTTT.

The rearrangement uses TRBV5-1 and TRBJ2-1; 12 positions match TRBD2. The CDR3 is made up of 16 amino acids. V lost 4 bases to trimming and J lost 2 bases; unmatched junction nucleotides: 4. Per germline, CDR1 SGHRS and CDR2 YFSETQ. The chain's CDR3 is CASSILAGGPYNEQFF. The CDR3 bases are TGCGCCAGCAGCATCCTAGCGGGAGGGCCCTACAATGAGCAGTTCTTC.

The CDR3 DNA reads TGTGCCAGCAGCTTGATCAGCTACGAGCAGTACTTC. Its translation: CASSLISYEQYF. The J gene is TRBJ2-7, the V gene TRBV5-6; D is unresolved. Germline V lookup: CDR1 SGHDT, CDR2 YYEEEE. The CDR3 has 12 residues. Trimming cost V 1 base and J 3 bases, with 5 bases left between them.

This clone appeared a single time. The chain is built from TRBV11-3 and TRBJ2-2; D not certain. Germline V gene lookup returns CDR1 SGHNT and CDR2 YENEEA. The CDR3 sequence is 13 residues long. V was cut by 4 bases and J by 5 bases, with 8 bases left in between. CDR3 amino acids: CASSYSATGELFF. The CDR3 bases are TGTGCCAGCAGCTACTCTGCGACCGGGGAGCTGTTTTTT.

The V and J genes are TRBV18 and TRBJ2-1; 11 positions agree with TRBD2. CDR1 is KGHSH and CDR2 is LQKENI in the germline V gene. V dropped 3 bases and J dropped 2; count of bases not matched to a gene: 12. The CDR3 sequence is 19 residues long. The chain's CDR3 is CASSPYALAGGGPYNEQFF. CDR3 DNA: TGTGCCAGCTCACCCTATGCTCTAGCGGGAGGTGGTCCCTACAATGAGCAGTTCTTC.

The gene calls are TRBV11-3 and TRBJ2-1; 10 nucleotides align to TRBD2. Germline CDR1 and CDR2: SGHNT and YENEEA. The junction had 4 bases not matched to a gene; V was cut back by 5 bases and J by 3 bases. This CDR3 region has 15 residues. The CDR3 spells CASSPGTSVYNEQFF. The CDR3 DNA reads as TGTGCCAGCAGCCCCGGGACTAGCGTCTACAATGAGCAGTTCTTC.

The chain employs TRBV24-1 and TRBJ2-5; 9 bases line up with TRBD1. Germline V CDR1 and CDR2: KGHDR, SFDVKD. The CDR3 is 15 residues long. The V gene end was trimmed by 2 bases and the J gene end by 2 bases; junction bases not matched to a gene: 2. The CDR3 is CATSDSGTGQETQYF. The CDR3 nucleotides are TGTGCCACCAGTGATTCCGGGACAGGGCAAGAGACCCAGTACTTC.

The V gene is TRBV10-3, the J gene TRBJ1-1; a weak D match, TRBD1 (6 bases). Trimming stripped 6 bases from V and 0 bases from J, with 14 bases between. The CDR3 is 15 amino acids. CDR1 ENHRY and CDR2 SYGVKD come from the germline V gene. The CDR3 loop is CAIRPPGQLNTEAFF. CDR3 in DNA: TGTGCCATCAGGCCTCCGGGACAACTGAACACTGAAGCTTTCTTT.

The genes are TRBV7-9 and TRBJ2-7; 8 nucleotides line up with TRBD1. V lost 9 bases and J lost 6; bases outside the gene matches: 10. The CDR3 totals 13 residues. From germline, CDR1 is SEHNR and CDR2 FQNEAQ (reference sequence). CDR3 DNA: TGTGCCAGTACAGGACAGGGTTTCACCGAGCAGTACTTC. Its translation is CASTGQGFTEQYF.

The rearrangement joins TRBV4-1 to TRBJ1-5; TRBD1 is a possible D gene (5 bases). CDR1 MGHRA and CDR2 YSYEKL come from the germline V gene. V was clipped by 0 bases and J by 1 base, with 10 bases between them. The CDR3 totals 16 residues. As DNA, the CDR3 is TGCGCCAGCAGCCAAGATGCGGGACGGAGCAATCAGCCCCAGCATTTT. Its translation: CASSQDAGRSNQPQHF.

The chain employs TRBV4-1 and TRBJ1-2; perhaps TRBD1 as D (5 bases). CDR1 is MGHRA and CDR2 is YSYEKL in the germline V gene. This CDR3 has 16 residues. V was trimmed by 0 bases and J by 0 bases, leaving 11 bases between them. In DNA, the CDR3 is TGCGCCAGCAGCCAAGACCACAGGACACCTAACTATGGCTACACCTTC. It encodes CASSQDHRTPNYGYTF.

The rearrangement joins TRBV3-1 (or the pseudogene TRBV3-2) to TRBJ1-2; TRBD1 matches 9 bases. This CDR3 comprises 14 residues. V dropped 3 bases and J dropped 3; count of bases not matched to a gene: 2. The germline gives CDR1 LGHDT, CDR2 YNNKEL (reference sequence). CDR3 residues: CASSHDRGYYGYTF. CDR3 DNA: TGTGCCAGCAGCCACGACAGGGGGTACTATGGCTACACCTTC.

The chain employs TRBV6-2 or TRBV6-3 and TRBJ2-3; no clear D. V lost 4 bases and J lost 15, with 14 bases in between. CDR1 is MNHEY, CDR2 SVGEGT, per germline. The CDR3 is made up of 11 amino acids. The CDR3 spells CASSLGRRYYF. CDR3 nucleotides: TGTGCCAGCAGTTTGGGCCGTCGTTATTATTTT.

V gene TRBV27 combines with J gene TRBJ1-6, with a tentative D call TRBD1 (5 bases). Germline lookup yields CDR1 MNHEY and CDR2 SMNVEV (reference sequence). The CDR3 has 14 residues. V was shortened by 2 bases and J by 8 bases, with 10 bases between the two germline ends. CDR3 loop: CASSLQGRDSPLHF. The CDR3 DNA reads TGTGCCAGCAGTTTACAGGGTCGGGATTCACCCCTCCACTTT.

The CDR3 nucleotides are TGTGCCAGCAGCCCTGGACAGGGGGCTGTGGACTATGGCTACACCTTC. Its protein product is CASSPGQGAVDYGYTF. V usage is TRBV28 and J usage is TRBJ1-2, with 11 bases identical to TRBD1. This CDR3 has 16 residues. The V segment lost 6 bases and the J segment 3 bases; nucleotides outside the gene matches: 9. CDR1 is MDHEN and CDR2 is SYDVKM in the germline V gene.

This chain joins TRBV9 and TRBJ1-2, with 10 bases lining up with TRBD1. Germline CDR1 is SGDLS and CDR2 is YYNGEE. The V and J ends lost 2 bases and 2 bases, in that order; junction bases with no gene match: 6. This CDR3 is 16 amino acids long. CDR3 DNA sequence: TGTGCCAGCAGCGTCGCGGGGGGACAGGGGAACTATGGCTACACCTTC. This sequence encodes CASSVAGGQGNYGYTF.

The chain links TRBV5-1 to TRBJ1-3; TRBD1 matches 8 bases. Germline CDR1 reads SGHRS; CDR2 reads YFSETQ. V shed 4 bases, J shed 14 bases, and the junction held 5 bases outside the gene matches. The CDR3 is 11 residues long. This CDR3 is CASSPGQVLYF. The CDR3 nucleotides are TGCGCCAGCAGCCCGGGACAGGTCTTATATTTT.

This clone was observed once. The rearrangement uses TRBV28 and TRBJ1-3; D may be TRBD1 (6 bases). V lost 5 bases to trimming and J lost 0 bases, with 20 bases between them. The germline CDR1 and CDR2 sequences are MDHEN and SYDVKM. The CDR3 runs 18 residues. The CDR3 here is CASSPTPPQQGSGNTIYF. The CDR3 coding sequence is TGTGCCAGCAGTCCGACACCCCCCCAACAGGGCTCTGGAAACACCATATATTTT.

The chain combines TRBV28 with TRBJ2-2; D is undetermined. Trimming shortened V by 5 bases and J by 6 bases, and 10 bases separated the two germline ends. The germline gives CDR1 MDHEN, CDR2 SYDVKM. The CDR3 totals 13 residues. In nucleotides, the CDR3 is TGTGCCAGCAGTCGACTTCCCCCCGGGGAGCTGTTTTTT. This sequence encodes CASSRLPPGELFF. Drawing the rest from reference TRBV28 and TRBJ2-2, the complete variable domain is DVKVTQSSRYLVKRTGEKVFLECVQDMDHENMFWYRQDPGLGLRLIYFSYDVKMKEKGDIPEGYSVSREKKERFSLILESASTNQTSMYLCASSRLPPGELFFGEGSRLTVL.

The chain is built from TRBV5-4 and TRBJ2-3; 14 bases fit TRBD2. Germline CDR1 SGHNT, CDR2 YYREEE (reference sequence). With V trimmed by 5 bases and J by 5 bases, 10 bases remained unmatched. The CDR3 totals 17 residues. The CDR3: CASRLTSGGAMGDTQYF. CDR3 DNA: TGTGCCAGCAGGCTGACTAGCGGGGGGGCAATGGGAGATACGCAGTATTTT.

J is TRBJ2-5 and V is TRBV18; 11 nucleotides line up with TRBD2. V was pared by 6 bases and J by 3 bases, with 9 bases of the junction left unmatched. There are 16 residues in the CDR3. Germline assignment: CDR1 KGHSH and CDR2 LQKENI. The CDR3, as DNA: TGTGCCAGCTCGCTTACTAGCGGGGGACATAAAGAGACCCAGTACTTC. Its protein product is CASSLTSGGHKETQYF.